One sample yielded the 4 T cell receptor beta chains listed below, sequenced in a study of control samples from healthy donors and cancer patients (dated by TCRdb to 2020 to 2022). The library was built by means of the immunoSEQ multiplex PCR assay. As stored in TCRdb, this immuneACCESS dataset retains in-frame rearrangements with V and J assigned. A fraction of the clones does not appear; measured against another copy, unresolved V genes explain less than half of the discrepancy, and the remainder lacks a known reason. Within this sample are about 250,000 clones, with around 80% of them counted one time only. The ten biggest clones cover about an eighth of the sample. Sequences were obtained from PBMCs. The receptors were gathered from an older woman with lung cancer.

The sample holds a few counts of this clone. This sequence joins TRBV29-1 and TRBJ1-1; no definite D call. CDR3 length: 11 amino acids. The germline V and J ends were trimmed by 4 bases and 2 bases, with 5 bases remaining between them. CDR1 and CDR2 from the germline V gene are SQVTM and ANQGSEA. CDR3 residues: CSVGPNTEAFF. In nucleotides, the CDR3 is TGCAGCGTTGGACCTAACACTGAAGCTTTCTTT. Based on the CDR3 plus reference TRBV29-1 and TRBJ1-1, the full variable domain is SAVISQKPSRDICQRGTSLTIQCQVDSQVTMMFWYRQQPGQSLTLIATANQGSEATYESGFVIDKFPISRPNLTFSTLTVSNMSPEDSSIYLCSVGPNTEAFFGQGTRLTVV.

The chain carries TRBV19 and TRBJ1-1; TRBD1 aligns across 8 bases. The V segment lost 5 bases and the J segment 6 bases; nucleotides outside the gene matches: 8. From germline, CDR1 is LNHDA and CDR2 SQIVND (reference sequence). This CDR3 is 14 amino acids long. CDR3 in amino acids: CASSLTGVNPEAFF. CDR3 nucleotide sequence: TGTGCCAGTAGTTTGACAGGGGTAAACCCTGAAGCTTTCTTT.

The genes are TRBV27 and TRBJ1-6; D is uncertain. Per the germline V gene, CDR1 is MNHEY and CDR2 is SMNVEV (reference sequence). V lost 3 bases and J lost 7, with 10 bases in between. CDR3 length equals 14 residues. The CDR3 nucleotides are TGTGCCAGCAGTTTCAGTCAAATAAATTCACCCCTCCACTTT. It codes for CASSFSQINSPLHF.

The chain employs TRBV2 and TRBJ2-5; tentatively, D is TRBD2 (5 bases). V gave up 1 base and J gave up 5 bases, with 11 bases separating them. In germline, CDR1 is SNHLY, CDR2 FYNNEI. This CDR3 region has 14 residues. The CDR3 protein is CASSEGALGETQYF. The CDR3 nucleotides are TGTGCCAGCAGTGAAGGGGCACTAGGGGAGACCCAGTACTTC.